Sequencing of this T cell receptor (beta chain) was carried out in a study of T cells in Graves' hyperthyroidism and ophthalmopathy (dated by TCRdb to the late 2010s). For the study in its entirety: Peripheral blood was collected at initial diagnosis, before any treatment. After blood sampling, hyperthyroidism patients were treated with methimazole at a starting dose of 30 mg daily, and ophthalmopathy patients were treated with high-dose intravenous methylprednisolone. To identify distinguishing TCR V-J signatures, a discovery cohort of about 100 patients was used, comprising roughly 45 with Graves' ophthalmopathy and 57 with stable Graves' hyperthyroidism. In six Graves' hyperthyroidism patients, the study also compared T-cell repertoires from thyroid tissue with T-cell repertoires from blood. For training and testing, the 80 to 100 patients in the discovery cohort were randomly divided in a 7:3 ratio. The paper reports TCR Vbeta CDR3 sequencing of approximately 130 peripheral blood samples: 43 ophthalmopathy, under 85 hyperthyroidism and approximately 17 progressor patients. Whether ophthalmopathy could be predicted prospectively was tested in an independent validation cohort made up of about 20 hyperthyroidism patients plus 17 patients who later progressed to ophthalmopathy.

Graves' hyperthyroidism was defined as stable when no progression to ophthalmopathy occurred over 18 months of follow-up. Hyperthyroidism patients were newly diagnosed, with disease duration under 2 months, and aged 18 to 65 years. The study excluded patients with uncontrolled infections, other autoimmune diseases, pregnancy or lactation. Diagnoses were based on clinical symptoms, serum thyroxine and TRAb, thyroid ultrasound and orbital computed tomography. PBMCs were separated from around 9.1 ml of fresh peripheral blood using Ficoll-Paque density gradient centrifugation. Trizol reagent was used to extract total RNA, and RNA quality was then checked on an Agilent 2100 Bioanalyzer. Study-wide conclusions, independent of this receptor: Blood samples also contained most of the expanded thyroid clonotypes (frequency above 0.001), which suggests that blood repertoires may reflect thyroid immune responses. No statistical method was used to set the sample size in advance, and investigators knew the group allocation. A model built on a 13 V-J signature distinguished ophthalmopathy from stable hyperthyroidism, reaching 85% to 90% sensitivity and about 81% specificity in cross-validation and 80%/75% in testing. In validation, progression to ophthalmopathy was predicted by the model with 70.59% sensitivity and under 85% specificity, a median of approximately 7.1 months before onset.

As concerns this clonotype: The clone's antigen remains unknown. Base-call qualities are not available, and no considerably larger clone is one nucleotide away.

TCR beta CDR3 regions were amplified from RNA transcripts. The first round of RT-PCR for the TCR CDR3 was performed with the HTBI primer set and the Qiagen OneStep RT-PCR kit. The libraries were constructed in a second round of multiplex PCR and then size-selected and purified. The libraries were sequenced on an Illumina HiSeq2000 using paired-end 100 bp reads. In the source study's methods: SOAPnuke was used to process the raw data, removing reads that contained adapters or uncalled bases, had a mean Phred below 15, or lacked an exact match to the constant primer or identifier. High-quality paired reads were merged with COPE v1.2.5, and unique nucleotide sequences were defined as clonotypes. MiTCR v1.1 was used to align the clonotypes against IMGT TRBV, TRBD and TRBJ reference segments. The analysis was restricted to V-J combinations with a frequency above 0.0001, which together covered 99% to 99.2% of the repertoires. The TCS score was defined as the ratio of F50 (clonal expansion) to E x V (chaos), calculated using BLOSUM62-based TCRdist between CDR3 peptides within each V-J. Welch's t-statistics and random forest reduced 500 to 550 V-J features to fewer than 15, which were used in a naive Bayes classifier (R e1071). The similarity between thyroid and blood repertoires was quantified using the Morisita-Horn index. TCRdb reprocessing: public reads trimmed at Q25 with fastp, clones called with MiXCR, in-frame beta chains kept. Under each unique CDR3 protein, matching rows form one entry showing the most common genes and DNA. TCRdb's processing, not the authors' own work, is the source of the V and J calls. The sample includes hundreds of thousands of distinct CDR3 sequences, with more than 30% observed a single time. The ten largest clones take up 8.9% of the sample.

Material: blood. This TCR was sampled from a man younger than 30 with Graves' hyperthyroidism.

In nucleotides, the sequence is TGTGCCAGCAGCTCGATTGTACAGGGTACCCCGAACACTGAAGCTTTCTTT. This codes for CASSSIVQGTPNTEAFF. The sequence joins TRBV5-5 to TRBJ1-1, with TRBD1 tentatively as D gene (6 bases match). V and J are truncated by 3 bases and 1 base respectively, leaving an intervening sequence of 19 bases. The germline V gene (reference sequence) specifies SGHKS as CDR1 and YYEKEE as CDR2. Inclusive of the bounding cysteine and phenylalanine, the CDR3 is 17 residues long. The DNA shown is the 51-base CDR3, in frame from base 1.